The 17 T cell receptor beta chains listed next were all sequenced from one sample in a study of cytomegalovirus exposure and HLA in healthy donors. Repertoires were generated with immunoSEQ multiplex PCR, while TCRdb's copy carries only in-frame clones and drops some. Of about 160,000 clones listed, around 96% are singletons. Sequenced: PBMCs. The receptors stem from a woman between 18 and 29 years old in good health and CMV-seronegative.

This clone appeared a single time. The chain joins TRBV7-9 to TRBJ2-7; maybe TRBD1 (6 bases). The ends were cut back, 6 bases at V and 6 bases at J, with 12 bases in the middle. Germline-derived CDR1 and CDR2 are SEHNR and FQNEAQ (reference sequence). The CDR3 contains 12 residues. The CDR3 DNA reads TGTGCCAGCAGTTTACAGGGATCCGAGCAGTACTTC. Amino acids: CASSLQGSEQYF.

Comments on this clone: One junction end disagrees with the germline gene, perhaps due to a read error. The rearrangement joins TRBV7-7 to TRBJ1-4; D perhaps matches TRBD1 (6 bases). CDR3 length: 15 residues. Germline assignment: CDR1 SSHAT and CDR2 FNYEAQ (reference sequence). CDR3 nucleotides: TGTGCTAGCAGCCCAGGGGCTGGGACTAATGAAAAACTGTTTTTT. It translates to CASSPGAGTNEKLFF.

This chain joins TRBV5-5 and TRBJ2-1; possible D gene TRBD1, 5 bases. Germline V gene sequence: CDR1 SGHKS, CDR2 YYEKEE (reference sequence). This CDR3 has 16 residues. With 4 bases removed from V and 8 bases from J, the gap between germline ends came to 22 bases. CDR3 nucleotide sequence: TGTGCCAGCAGCCGTCGGACAACATCGGACAATGATGAGCAGTTCTTC. It is translated as CASSRRTTSDNDEQFF.

This chain uses TRBV5-1 with TRBJ1-2, with D tentatively TRBD1 (6 bases). Trimming removed 0 bases at V and 4 bases at J, with 13 bases between. This CDR3 contains 15 residues. Germline-derived CDR1 and CDR2 are SGHRS and YFSETQ. CDR3 amino acids: CASSLGSTGTYGYTF. CDR3 DNA sequence: TGCGCCAGCAGCTTGGGTTCCACAGGGACCTATGGCTACACCTTC.

The chain couples TRBV7-4 to TRBJ2-7; 8 bases map to TRBD2. V shed 1 base and J 7 bases; nucleotides not matched to a gene: 18. The CDR3 contains 18 residues. CDR1 and CDR2 (germline): SGHVT, SQSDAQ. CDR3 loop: CASSLDPVCVWASGEQYF. For the CDR3, the DNA is TGTGCCAGCAGCTTAGACCCGGTCTGCGTTTGGGCTAGCGGGGAGCAGTACTTC.

This clone was seen just once. The J gene is TRBJ1-1, the V gene TRBV5-6; D not certain. Germline CDR1 SGHDT, CDR2 YYEEEE. The CDR3 runs to 16 residues. V shed 4 bases and J shed 4 bases, with 20 bases lying between them. The chain's CDR3 is CASSLPISRPSTEAFF. The CDR3 DNA sequence: TGTGCCAGCAGCCTCCCTATATCTCGCCCGAGCACTGAAGCTTTCTTT.

This chain joins TRBV5-4 and TRBJ2-7; D is unresolved. Germline assignment: CDR1 SGHNT and CDR2 YYREEE (reference sequence). CDR3 size: 13 residues. With 0 bases removed from V and 2 bases from J, the gap between germline ends came to 6 bases. The CDR3 DNA is TGTGCCAGCAGCTTGGGGCCTCCCTACGAGCAGTACTTC. Its protein product is CASSLGPPYEQYF.

V and J are TRBV4-1 and TRBJ1-1; TRBD1 aligns across 9 bases. The CDR3 covers 16 residues. Germline lookup yields CDR1 MGHRA and CDR2 YSYEKL. The V and J ends lost 5 bases and 1 base, in that order; junction bases with no gene match: 8. CDR3 nucleotide sequence: TGCGCCAGCAGCGCGAAGCCGGGACAGGGGAACACTGAAGCTTTCTTT. Translating gives CASSAKPGQGNTEAFF.

The genes are TRBV7-8 and TRBJ2-7; tentatively, D is TRBD1 (6 bases). CDR1 and CDR2 (germline): SGHVS, FQNEAQ. Trimming left V 7 bases short and J 5 bases short, with 15 bases between. The CDR3 totals 13 residues. CDR3 DNA: TGTGCCAGCACTATATACAGGGCTCACGAGCAGTACTTC. Translating it yields CASTIYRAHEQYF.

A remark on this clone: The germline gene is not matched at one end of the junction; a read error may be the cause. V and J are TRBV7-7 and TRBJ2-5; 9 bases match TRBD2. Germline assignment: CDR1 SSHAT and CDR2 FNYEAQ (reference sequence). The CDR3 has 16 residues. The chain's CDR3 is CASSLSPGGGVETQYF. The CDR3 DNA reads as TGTGCTAGCAGCTTAAGTCCGGGCGGGGGGGTGGAGACCCAGTACTTC. Based on the CDR3 plus reference TRBV7-7 and TRBJ2-5, the full variable domain is GAGVSQSPRYKVTKRGQDVTLRCDPISSHATLYWYQQALGQGPEFLTYFNYEAQPDKSGLPSDRFSAERPEGSISTLTIQRTEQRDSAMYRCASSLSPGGGVETQYFGPGTRLLVL.

The V call is TRBV10-3, the J call TRBJ2-1; D possibly corresponds to TRBD2 (6 bases). V was shortened by 4 bases and J by 13 bases, with 14 bases between the two germline ends. The CDR3 spans 12 residues. Germline V CDR1 and CDR2: ENHRY, SYGVKD. The CDR3 bases are TGTGCCATCAGTGCCCGCGGGGATGGCCAGTTCTTC. Protein product: CAISARGDGQFF.

V gene TRBV2 combines with J gene TRBJ2-1, with TRBD2 identical over 7 bases. The V segment lost 7 bases and the J segment 2 bases; nucleotides outside the gene matches: 5. CDR1 and CDR2 from the germline V gene are SNHLY and FYNNEI. The CDR3 loop spans 14 amino acids. The CDR3 DNA reads as TGTGCCAGCATCCAGGCGGGGGCCTACAATGAGCAGTTCTTC. Protein: CASIQAGAYNEQFF.

The chain employs TRBV5-5 and TRBJ2-5; 9 bases align to TRBD2. The length of the CDR3 is 16 residues. The V segment lost 1 base and the J segment 2 bases; nucleotides outside the gene matches: 6. CDR1 and CDR2 (germline): SGHKS, YYEKEE (reference sequence). CDR3 region: CASSLRRGGHQETQYF. The CDR3 DNA sequence: TGTGCCAGCAGCTTGCGGCGGGGGGGACATCAAGAGACCCAGTACTTC.

The rearrangement uses TRBV30 and TRBJ2-5; D is uncertain. Trimming cost V 4 bases and J 1 base, with 13 bases left between them. The germline V gene encodes CDR1 GTSNPN and CDR2 SVGIG (reference sequence). This CDR3 is built from 14 residues. This CDR3 is CAWIATRIQETQYF. The DNA for the CDR3 is TGTGCCTGGATTGCTACGAGGATCCAAGAGACCCAGTACTTC.

This rearrangement joins TRBV7-2 to TRBJ2-5; maybe TRBD1 (7 bases). V shed 5 bases and J shed 2 bases, with 15 bases lying between them. CDR1 and CDR2 from the germline V gene are SGHTA and FQGNSA. This CDR3 spans 15 amino acids. The CDR3 spells CASSQGGSPQETQYF. The CDR3 coding sequence is TGTGCCAGCAGCCAGGGGGGTTCGCCTCAAGAGACCCAGTACTTC.

The chain carries TRBV19 and TRBJ1-2; 7 nucleotides line up with TRBD1. CDR1 and CDR2 from the germline V gene are LNHDA and SQIVND (reference sequence). The CDR3 has 16 amino acids. Trimming removed 2 bases from V and 0 bases from J; junction bases left unmatched: 6. CDR3 sequence (DNA): TGTGCCAGTAGTATACTATCGGGACAGTCTAACTATGGCTACACCTTC. Its translation: CASSILSGQSNYGYTF.

The chain employs TRBV11-3 and TRBJ2-2, with D unresolved. The CDR3 covers 14 residues. In germline, CDR1 is SGHNT, CDR2 YENEEA. Trimming cost V 3 bases and J 4 bases, with 9 bases left between them. The chain's CDR3 is CASSLGSLTGELFF. CDR3 bases: TGTGCCAGCAGCTTGGGCAGCCTCACCGGGGAGCTGTTTTTT.